A selection of T cell receptor beta chains follows, all from one sample in a study of blood T cell repertoires in COVID-19. TCRdb keeps only in-frame clones here, not all; method: immunoSEQ multiplex PCR. The sample lists 45,000 to 60,000 clones, approximately 90% seen once, with 2.5% to 3.5% in the top ten. Source material: peripheral blood. These receptors were obtained from a man aged 50-60 years with acute or convalescent COVID-19. Both conserved end residues are part of each CDR3. A D gene is named only where the DNA matches it firmly. Part of the rows lack a size; the others show once, few, many or a class for expanded clones.

j_call v_call clone_size d_call cdr3_aa cdr3_nt
TRBJ2-7 TRBV5-6 once - CASSMTETYEQYF TGTGCCAGCAGCATGACTGAGACCTACGAGCAGTACTTC
TRBJ2-3 TRBV5-1 - TRBD2 CASSLAAAGGGVDTQYF TGCGCCAGCAGCTTGGCCGCAGCGGGGGGTGGTGTAGATACGCAGTATTTT
TRBJ1-1 TRBV19 - - CASKNLVSNKGTEAFF TGTGCCAGTAAAAACTTGGTCTCCAATAAGGGGACTGAAGCTTTCTTT
TRBJ1-1 TRBV5-6 - TRBD1 CASTRGQGVAEAFF TGTGCCAGCACAAGAGGACAGGGGGTCGCGGAAGCTTTCTTT
TRBJ2-1 TRBV13 - TRBD2 CASSLTLRGGLYNEQFF TGTGCCAGCAGTCTCACGCTCCGGGGGGGCCTATACAATGAGCAGTTCTTC
TRBJ1-3 TRBV5-1 - - CASSFQGLEAGNTIYF TGCGCCAGCAGCTTTCAGGGGCTCGAAGCTGGAAACACCATATATTTT
TRBJ1-2 TRBV5-6 - - CASSLVEGSNYGYTF TGTGCCAGCAGCTTGGTGGAGGGCTCTAACTATGGCTACACCTTC
TRBJ2-1 TRBV4-1 - TRBD1 CASSQRTGPGDEQFF TGCGCCAGCAGCCAGCGGACAGGGCCTGGCGATGAGCAGTTCTTC
TRBJ2-7 TRBV5-1 - - CASSLVLGSLNEQYF TGCGCCAGCAGCTTGGTATTGGGGAGTTTAAACGAGCAGTACTTC
TRBJ1-5 TRBV19 - - CASSHLGRGSNQPQHF TGTGCCAGTAGTCATTTGGGACGGGGGAGCAATCAGCCCCAGCATTTT
TRBJ2-5 TRBV18 few - CASSPARRDRRQETQYF TGTGCCAGCTCACCAGCCAGGCGGGACAGACGCCAAGAGACCCAGTACTTC
TRBJ2-7 TRBV10-3 - - CAIRGGGSNEQYF TGTGCCATCAGGGGAGGGGGTTCGAACGAGCAGTACTTC
TRBJ2-3 TRBV7-9 once - CASSMDSDTQYF TGTGCCAGCAGCATGGACTCAGATACGCAGTATTTT